One and the same sample provided the 20 T cell receptor beta chains below, sequenced in a study of regulatory T cells in long-lasting Graves disease. This sample's time point: persistent/refractory GD, antithyroid drugs over 5 years with positive TRAb. Preparation of the TCR library used RNA extracted from PBMCs. Building the TCR beta libraries relied on iRepertoire HTBI primers, and CDR3 regions underwent Arm-PCR. MiXCR was run by TCRdb on the multiplex PCR reads, yielding one entry per CDR3 protein. The table records approximately 400,000 distinct CDR3 sequences, roughly a quarter of them present only once. Sequenced material: peripheral blood mononuclear cells (PBMCs), taken when the disease was refractory, from a patient treated with antithyroid drugs. These receptors all come from a female donor with Graves disease.

The J gene is TRBJ1-4, the V gene TRBV5-1; the D is unclear. CDR1 and CDR2 from the germline V gene are SGHRS and YFSETQ. The V gene lost 7 bases and the J gene lost 3 bases, with 13 bases spanning the gap. The CDR3 covers 14 residues. The CDR3 region has the DNA TGCGCCAGCGGGTCCGGAGGTTCTAATGAAAAACTGTTTTTT. It specifies CASGSGGSNEKLFF.

Concerning this clonotype: A much larger clonotype is one base distant, so this may be a read error. The chain joins TRBV2 to TRBJ2-5; D is unresolved. Germline V gene sequence: CDR1 SNHLY, CDR2 FYNNEI. Between the trimmed V and J ends, which lost 6 bases and 1 base, there was a span of 15 bases. The CDR3 extends over 15 amino acids. The CDR3 nucleotides read TGTGCCAGCAGGGTTCAAGGGATTAGCCAAGAGACCCAGTACTTC. Translated, it gives CASRVQGISQETQYF.

Comments on this clonotype: The CDR3 does not close with the conserved phenylalanine or tryptophan, likely indicating a read error. This rearrangement joins TRBV6-1 to TRBJ2-5; 7 positions agree with TRBD1. The CDR3 runs to 16 residues. Germline V lookup: CDR1 MNHNS, CDR2 SASEGT. J gave up 0 bases and V 10 bases, and 14 bases lay outside the gene matches. CDR3 sequence (DNA): TGTGCCACCAAAAATTTAAGACAGGGACACCAAGAGACCCAGTACTCC. Its protein is CATKNLRQGHQETQYS.

This clonotype showed up many times. V and J are TRBV2 and TRBJ1-2, with a possible D match to TRBD1 (5 bases). This CDR3 spans 13 amino acids. Per the germline V gene, CDR1 is SNHLY and CDR2 is FYNNEI. With 11 bases removed from V and 10 bases from J, the gap between germline ends came to 23 bases. The CDR3 DNA sequence: TGTGCCGACCCCCCCCGGAGTGGGACCGCCTACACCTTC. This gives the protein CADPPRSGTAYTF.

In its sample, this clonotype was seen many times. The chain couples TRBV27 to TRBJ1-2; perhaps TRBD1 as D (6 bases). This CDR3 has 15 amino acids. Germline values: CDR1 MNHEY, CDR2 SMNVEV (reference sequence). The ends were cut back, 6 bases at V and 3 bases at J, with 17 bases in the middle. The CDR3 protein is CASSRKGGTHYGYTF. CDR3 sequence (DNA): TGTGCCAGCAGCCGGAAGGGGGGGACTCACTATGGCTACACCTTC.

In this sample, this clonotype turned up many times. The CDR3 coding sequence is TGTGCCAGCAGGAGGGACGGCGGAGGAAACTATGGCTACACCTTC. This translates into CASRRDGGGNYGYTF. V usage is TRBV2 and J usage is TRBJ1-2; a possible D gene is TRBD1 (5 bases). Germline V lookup: CDR1 SNHLY, CDR2 FYNNEI. This CDR3 has 15 amino acids. V lost 6 bases and J 2 bases, leaving 16 bases between the germline ends.

V is TRBV20-1 and J is TRBJ2-2; D is perhaps TRBD2 (6 bases). The length of the CDR3 is 13 residues. Trimming took off 6 bases at V and 6 bases at J, with 14 bases between the two ends. Germline CDR1 reads DFQATT; CDR2 reads SNEGSKA (reference sequence). This CDR3 reads CSAEREASGELFF. CDR3 nucleotide sequence: TGCAGTGCAGAGAGGGAGGCATCCGGGGAGCTGTTTTTT.

This clonotype was counted many times. The V call is TRBV30, the J call TRBJ1-2; 8 nucleotides match TRBD1. CDR1 is GTSNPN and CDR2 is SVGIG in the germline V gene (reference sequence). The CDR3 has 12 residues. J gave up 7 bases and V 4 bases, and 5 bases lay outside the gene matches. The CDR3 region has the DNA TGTGCCTGGACGCAGGGGGCGAGTGGCTACACCTTC. This gives the protein CAWTQGASGYTF.

This clonotype was seen only a few times. The V call is TRBV5-6, the J call TRBJ1-5; no clear D. Trimming shortened V by 7 bases and J by 2 bases, and 13 bases separated the two germline ends. This CDR3 has 14 amino acids. Germline lookup yields CDR1 SGHDT and CDR2 YYEEEE. The CDR3 DNA reads as TGTGCCAGCTCCTGGGGAATGGGCAATCAGCCCCAGCATTTT. This translates into CASSWGMGNQPQHF. The whole variable domain, remainder taken from reference TRBV5-6 and TRBJ1-5, is DAGVTQSPTHLIKTRGQQVTLRCSPKSGHDTVSWYQQALGQGPQFIFQYYEEEERQRGNFPDRFSGHQFPNYSSELNVNALLLGDSALYLCASSWGMGNQPQHFGDGTRLSIL.

The J gene is TRBJ1-1, the V gene TRBV6-2 or TRBV6-3, with TRBD1 matching 11 bases. Trimming removed 6 bases from V and 5 bases from J; junction bases left unmatched: 11. The CDR3 loop spans 16 amino acids. The germline gives CDR1 MNHEY, CDR2 SVGEGT. The CDR3 DNA reads TGTGCCAGCAGCTTAGGACAGGGGGCCGGTTTGACTGAAGCTTTCTTT. This encodes CASSLGQGAGLTEAFF.

In the case of this clonotype: Possible read error: a much larger clone is one base away. V usage is TRBV29-1 and J usage is TRBJ2-5; 7 bases map to TRBD1. With V trimmed by 6 bases and J by 6 bases, 13 bases remained unmatched. Germline V gives CDR1 SQVTM, CDR2 ANQGSEA. The CDR3 is 14 residues long. The CDR3 here is CSVPGQDPEKTQYF. The CDR3 DNA reads TGCAGCGTCCCCGGACAGGACCCGGAAAAGACCCAGTACTTC.

About this clonotype itself: A junction boundary mismatches the germline segment, possibly from a read error. This chain connects TRBV19 to TRBJ1-1; D gene uncertain. This CDR3 spans 15 amino acids. The germline V gene encodes CDR1 LNHDA and CDR2 SQIVND (reference sequence). CDR3 coding DNA: TGTGCCAGTAGCATAGGCTGGCAGCTGAACACTGAAGCTTTCTTT. Its translation: CASSIGWQLNTEAFF.

In its sample, this clonotype was seen a few times. This chain links TRBV29-1 with TRBJ2-5; 10 bases are shared with TRBD2. The CDR3 totals 13 residues. Germline V gene data show CDR1 as SQVTM and CDR2 as ANQGSEA. V dropped 6 bases and J dropped 4; count of bases not matched to a gene: 5. The CDR3 DNA reads TGCAGCGTGCCTCTAGCGGGAGTAGAGACCCAGTACTTC. Translated: CSVPLAGVETQYF.

DNA for the CDR3: TGCAGTGCTAGATTAGACTGGGGCACTGAAGCTTTCTTT. This codes for CSARLDWGTEAFF. The rearrangement links TRBV20-1 to TRBJ1-1; no definite D call. V lost 2 bases to trimming and J lost 4 bases, with 11 bases between them. The CDR3 contains 13 residues. Germline V gene data show CDR1 as DFQATT and CDR2 as SNEGSKA (reference sequence).

This clonotype was found a few times. The rearrangement joins TRBV2 to TRBJ2-2; 9 nucleotides match TRBD2. This CDR3 has 19 amino acids. Unmatched junction bases numbered 20, after V lost 6 bases and J lost 6 bases. The germline V gene has CDR1 SNHLY and CDR2 FYNNEI. The CDR3 region has the DNA TGTGCCAGCAGCGCAAGTAAGGGGGTAGCGGGAGATCGTCCCGGGGAGCTGTTTTTT. Its protein is CASSASKGVAGDRPGELFF.

The rearrangement links TRBV6-6 to TRBJ2-2; D unresolved. This CDR3 has 17 amino acids. V lost 0 bases and J lost 1, with 12 bases in between. CDR1 is MNHNY and CDR2 is SVGAGI in the germline V gene (reference sequence). The DNA of the CDR3 is TGTGCCAGCAGTTACTCGAGGAGTAAAGTGAACACCGGGGAGCTGTTTTTT. Protein: CASSYSRSKVNTGELFF.

The sample holds many counts of this clonotype. This sequence joins TRBV6-5 and TRBJ2-5; 10 bases line up with TRBD1. This CDR3 region has 18 residues. V was pared by 0 bases and J by 1 base, with 8 bases of the junction left unmatched. Germline assignment: CDR1 MNHEY and CDR2 SVGAGI. The CDR3 here is CASSYSLGQGQPQETQYF. In DNA, the CDR3 is TGTGCCAGCAGTTACTCATTGGGACAGGGGCAACCCCAAGAGACCCAGTACTTC.

This clonotype was seen only a few times. This sequence joins TRBV6-2 or TRBV6-3 and TRBJ1-4, with D unresolved. Per the germline V gene, CDR1 is MNHEY and CDR2 is SVGEGT. Trimming removed 2 bases at V and 0 bases at J, with 13 bases between. The CDR3 consists of 17 residues. CDR3 DNA sequence: TGTGCCAGCAGTTACGCCGGAGCGGGAGCAACTAATGAAAAACTGTTTTTT. Translating gives CASSYAGAGATNEKLFF.

As regards this clonotype: At one end, the junction sequence differs from germline, possibly due to a read error. The chain joins TRBV24-1 to TRBJ1-2; D uncertain. This CDR3 comprises 14 residues. Germline CDR1 KGHDR, CDR2 SFDVKD. The CDR3 protein is CATSEGGSNYGHTF. CDR3 DNA: TGTGCCACCAGTGAAGGCGGCTCTAACTATGGCCACACCTTC.

About this clonotype itself: It may be a read error: a sequence one base away is much more abundant. It is likely a read error, because the conserved phenylalanine at the end of the CDR3 is missing. The chain employs TRBV28 and TRBJ1-6; perhaps TRBD1 as D (5 bases). Trimming shortened V by 10 bases and J by 1 base, and 14 bases separated the two germline ends. The V gene's germline CDR1 is MDHEN and CDR2 SYDVKM. The CDR3 extends over 15 amino acids. The CDR3 spells CATEGKRSYNSPLHL. CDR3 DNA: TGTGCCACCGAGGGGAAGCGATCCTATAATTCACCCCTCCACCTT.